Included here is one TCR beta chain sequence, with context. The sample belongs to a study of T cells expressing NK-cell markers. TCRdb reworked the 5' RACE reads into one entry per CDR3 protein, no DNA. The listing contains 25,000 to 35,000 distinct CDR3 sequences. The receptor's source is a woman between 18 and 70 years old in good health. Input material: blood T cells: a sorted CD56 or NKG2C T cell subset, CD4+ or CD8+ T cells, or bulk PBMC T cells (not recorded which).

CDR3 loop: CASSLSDRGNYGYTF. This chain joins TRBV11-2 and TRBJ1-2; TCRdb picks TRBD1, but there is no DNA to check that call. In germline, CDR1 is SGHAT, CDR2 FQNNGV. CDR3 length equals 15 residues.